One TCR beta chain is described in this entry. These data belong to a study of vaccination and CD4 T cells after COVID-19. Time point indicated: late sampling 161 to 241 days after vaccination in a few convalescent patients. Per the germline V gene, CDR1 is MGHRA and CDR2 is YSYEKL. Unmatched junction bases numbered 3, after V lost 1 base and J lost 7 bases. The CDR3 consists of 14 residues. TCRdb reanalysed the PCR reads using MiXCR and keeps one entry per CDR3 protein. This table holds some 27,000 distinct CDR3 sequences, 50% to 65% found once. Sequenced material: CD4+ T cells from blood, taken about 7 months after SARS-CoV-2 vaccination. This chain links TRBV4-1 with TRBJ2-1; TRBD2 aligns across 8 bases. The sequence came from a human donor who had recovered from COVID-19. CDR3 DNA: TGCGCCAGCAGCCAAGTGTCTAGCGGGAATGAGCAGTTCTTC. Its translation is CASSQVSSGNEQFF.